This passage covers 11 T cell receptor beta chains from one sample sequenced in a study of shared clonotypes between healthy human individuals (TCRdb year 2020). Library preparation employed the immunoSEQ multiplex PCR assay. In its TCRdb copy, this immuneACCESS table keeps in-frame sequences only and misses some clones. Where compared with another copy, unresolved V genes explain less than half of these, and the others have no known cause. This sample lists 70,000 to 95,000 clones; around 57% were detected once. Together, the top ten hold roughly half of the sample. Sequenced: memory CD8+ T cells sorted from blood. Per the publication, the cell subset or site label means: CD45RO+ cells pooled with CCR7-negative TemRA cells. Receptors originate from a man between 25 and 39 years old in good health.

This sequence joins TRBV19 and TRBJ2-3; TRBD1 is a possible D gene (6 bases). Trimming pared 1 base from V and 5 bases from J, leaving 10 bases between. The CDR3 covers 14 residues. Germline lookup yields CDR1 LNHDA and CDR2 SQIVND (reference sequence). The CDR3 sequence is CASSIAAGEDTQYF. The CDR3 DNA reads TGTGCCAGTAGTATAGCGGCAGGGGAAGATACGCAGTATTTT.

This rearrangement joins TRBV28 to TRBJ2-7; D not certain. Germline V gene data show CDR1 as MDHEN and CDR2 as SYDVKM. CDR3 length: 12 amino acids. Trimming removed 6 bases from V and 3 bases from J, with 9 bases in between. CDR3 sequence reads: CASSRDNYEQYF. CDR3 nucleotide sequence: TGTGCCAGCAGCCGTGACAACTACGAGCAGTACTTC.

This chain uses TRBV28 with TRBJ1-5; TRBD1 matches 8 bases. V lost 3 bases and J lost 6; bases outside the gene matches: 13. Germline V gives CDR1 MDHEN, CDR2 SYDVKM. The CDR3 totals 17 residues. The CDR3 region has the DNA TGTGCCAGCAGTTTTGGGGGCCCAGGGGGCTATCGTCAGCCCCAGCATTTT. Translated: CASSFGGPGGYRQPQHF.

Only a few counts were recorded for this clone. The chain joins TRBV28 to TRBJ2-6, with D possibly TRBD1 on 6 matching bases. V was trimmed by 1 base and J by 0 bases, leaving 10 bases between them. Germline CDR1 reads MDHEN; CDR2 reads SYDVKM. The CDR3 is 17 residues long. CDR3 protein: CASSLYTDSSGANVLTF. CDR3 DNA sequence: TGTGCCAGCAGTTTATATACGGACAGCTCTGGGGCCAACGTCCTGACTTTC. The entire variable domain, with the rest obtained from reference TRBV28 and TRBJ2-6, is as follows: DVKVTQSSRYLVKRTGEKVFLECVQDMDHENMFWYRQDPGLGLRLIYFSYDVKMKEKGDIPEGYSVSREKKERFSLILESASTNQTSMYLCASSLYTDSSGANVLTFGAGSRLTVL.

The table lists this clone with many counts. CDR3 sequence (DNA): TGTGCCAGCAGTACCTTGTACGAGCAGTACTTC. Protein product: CASSTLYEQYF. The rearrangement links TRBV28 to TRBJ2-7; no clear D. From germline, CDR1 is MDHEN and CDR2 SYDVKM. This CDR3 contains 11 residues. Trimming removed 5 bases at V and 4 bases at J, with 6 bases between.

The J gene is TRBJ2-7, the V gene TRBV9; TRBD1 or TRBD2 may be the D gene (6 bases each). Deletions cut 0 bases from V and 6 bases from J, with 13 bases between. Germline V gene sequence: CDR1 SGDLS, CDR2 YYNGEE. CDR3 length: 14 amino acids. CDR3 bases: TGTGCCAGCAGCGTAGATAGGGGGGTCGGCGAGCAGTACTTC. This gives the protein CASSVDRGVGEQYF.

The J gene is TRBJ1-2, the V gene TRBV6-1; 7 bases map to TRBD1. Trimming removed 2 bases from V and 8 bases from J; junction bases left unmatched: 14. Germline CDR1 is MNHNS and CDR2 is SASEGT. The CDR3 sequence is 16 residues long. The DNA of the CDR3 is TGTGCCAGCAGTGAACTCGGGTGGCAGGGGGTTGGAGGCTACACCTTC. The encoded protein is CASSELGWQGVGGYTF.

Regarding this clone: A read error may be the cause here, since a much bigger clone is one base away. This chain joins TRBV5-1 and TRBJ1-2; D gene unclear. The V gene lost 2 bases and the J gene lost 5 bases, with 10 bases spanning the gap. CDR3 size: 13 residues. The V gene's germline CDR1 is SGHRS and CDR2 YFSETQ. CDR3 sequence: CASSLGRLYGYTF. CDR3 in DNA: TGCGCCAGCAGCTTAGGGAGATTGTATGGCTACACCTTC.

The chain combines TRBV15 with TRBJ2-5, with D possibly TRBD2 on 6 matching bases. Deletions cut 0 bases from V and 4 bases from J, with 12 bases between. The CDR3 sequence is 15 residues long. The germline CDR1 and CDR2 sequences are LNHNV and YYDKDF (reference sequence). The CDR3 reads CATSRDPLASETQYF. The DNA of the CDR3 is TGTGCCACCAGCAGAGACCCACTAGCATCAGAGACCCAGTACTTC.

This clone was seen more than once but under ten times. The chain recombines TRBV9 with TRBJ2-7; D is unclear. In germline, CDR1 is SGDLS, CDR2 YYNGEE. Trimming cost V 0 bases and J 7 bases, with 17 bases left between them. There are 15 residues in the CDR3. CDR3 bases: TGTGCCAGCAGCGTAGATGGCCGTACCTCTGGGGAGCAGTACTTC. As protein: CASSVDGRTSGEQYF.

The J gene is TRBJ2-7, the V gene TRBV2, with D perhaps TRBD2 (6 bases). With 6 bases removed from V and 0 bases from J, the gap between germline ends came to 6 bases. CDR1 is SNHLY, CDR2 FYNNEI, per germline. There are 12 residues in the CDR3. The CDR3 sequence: CASRGGSYEQYF. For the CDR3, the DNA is TGTGCCAGCAGGGGGGGCTCCTACGAGCAGTACTTC.